These T cell receptor beta chains were read from a single sample in a study of T-cell reconstitution after alpha-beta-depleted transplantation in children. TCRdb reanalysed the PCR reads using MiXCR and keeps one entry per CDR3 protein. Of 500,000 to 650,000 distinct CDR3 sequences in the sample, 13% were seen once. Material: PBMCs, mostly from graft donor cells, obtained 360 days after TCRalphabeta/CD19-depleted stem cell transplant. The receptors come from a male patient younger than 18 who had a stem cell transplant for acute myeloid leukemia, so the T cells may come from the graft donor. CDR3s include the opening cysteine and the closing phenylalanine or tryptophan. A D gene is named only where the DNA matches it firmly. Size is stated for part of the rows, as once, few or many counts, or as a class when the clone is expanded.

J | V | D | size | CDR3 | DNA
TRBJ2-5 | TRBV19 | - | - | CASRSTSETQYF | TGTGCCAGTAGGTCTACGTCGGAGACCCAGTACTTC
TRBJ2-1 | TRBV7-3 | - | - | CASSYNGQFF | TGTGCCAGCAGCTATAACGGGCAGTTCTTC
TRBJ2-7 | TRBV5-1 | TRBD2 | few | CASSLWAGDYEQYF | TGCGCCAGCAGCTTGTGGGCGGGAGACTACGAGCAGTACTTC
TRBJ2-1 | TRBV20-1 | TRBD2 | many | CSAPPAGGSNEQFF | TGCAGTGCCCCCCCAGCGGGAGGGTCCAATGAGCAGTTCTTC
TRBJ2-6 | TRBV4-2 | TRBD2 | - | CASSPSGLADGANVLTF | TGTGCCAGCAGCCCTTCGGGACTAGCTGATGGGGCCAACGTCCTGACTTTC
TRBJ2-7 | TRBV25-1 | TRBD1 | few | CASSPPRTGPYEQYF | TGTGCCAGCAGCCCCCCCCGGACAGGGCCATACGAGCAGTACTTC
TRBJ2-3 | TRBV5-5 | - | - | CASSRTWTGQYTQYF | TGTGCCAGCAGCAGAACATGGACGGGTCAATATACGCAGTATTTT
TRBJ2-3 | TRBV11-1 | TRBD1 | many | CASSLRQGLTDTQYF | TGTGCCAGCAGCTTAAGACAGGGCCTCACAGATACGCAGTATTTT
TRBJ2-3 | TRBV7-3 | - | few | CASSSNIRGNTDTQYF | TGTGCCAGCAGCTCAAATATAAGGGGGAACACAGATACGCAGTATTTT
TRBJ1-1 | TRBV4-3 | TRBD1 | many | CASSQLDRVTEAFF | TGCGCCAGCAGCCAATTGGACAGGGTCACTGAAGCTTTCTTT
TRBJ2-5 | TRBV18 | - | many | CASSPPDGIQETQYF | TGTGCCAGCTCACCACCGGACGGAATCCAAGAGACCCAGTACTTC
TRBJ2-7 | TRBV10-3 | - | few | CAISESRAAYEQYF | TGTGCCATCAGTGAGTCCAGAGCGGCCTACGAGCAGTACTTC
TRBJ2-1 | TRBV30 | TRBD2 | - | CAWSEGGLNNEQFF | TGTGCCTGGAGCGAGGGAGGGCTGAACAATGAGCAGTTCTTC
TRBJ2-7 | TRBV9 | - | - | CASSVEGHPTYEQYF | TGTGCCAGCAGCGTAGAGGGACACCCGACCTACGAGCAGTACTTC
TRBJ1-2 | TRBV12-3/TRBV12-4 | TRBD1 | few | CASSFDRAKANYGYTF | TGTGCCAGCAGTTTCGACAGGGCAAAAGCTAACTATGGCTACACCTTC
TRBJ2-7 | TRBV19 | - | few | CASKKGWDRSAGEQYF | TGTGCCAGTAAGAAGGGGTGGGACCGGTCGGCGGGGGAGCAGTACTTC
TRBJ2-7 | TRBV20-1 | - | - | CSAGDSRPQYF | TGCAGTGCTGGGGACTCCCGCCCGCAGTACTTC
TRBJ2-1 | TRBV6-6 | - | - | CASSNLGEQFF | TGTGCCAGCAGTAATCTGGGGGAGCAGTTCTTC
TRBJ1-1 | TRBV28 | TRBD1 | many | CASSAGGTEAFF | TGTGCCAGCAGTGCAGGGGGCACTGAAGCTTTCTTT
TRBJ2-7 | TRBV6-4 | TRBD2 | - | CASSKASGAYEQYF | TGTGCCAGCAGTAAGGCTAGCGGGGCCTACGAGCAGTACTTC
TRBJ2-3 | TRBV10-3 | - | - | CAIRSGGQDTQYF | TGTGCCATCAGATCAGGGGGGCAAGATACGCAGTATTTT
TRBJ2-3 | TRBV7-8 | TRBD2 | - | CASSLVQTSRVATDTQYF | TGTGCCAGCAGCTTAGTACAGACTAGCAGAGTGGCCACAGATACGCAGTATTTT
TRBJ2-1 | TRBV12-3/TRBV12-4 | TRBD2 | - | CASSPRGGGTGNEQFF | TGTGCCAGCAGTCCCCGGGGGGGCGGGACGGGAAATGAGCAGTTCTTC
TRBJ2-5 | TRBV24-1 | TRBD1 | few | CATSPGGETQYF | TGTGCCACCAGTCCAGGGGGAGAGACCCAGTACTTC
TRBJ1-1 | TRBV30 | - | - | CARTRVNTEAFF | TGTGCCCGGACTCGGGTGAACACTGAAGCTTTCTTT
TRBJ2-1 | TRBV4-3 | - | few | CASSLRSGREQFF | TGCGCCAGCAGCCTCCGCTCAGGGAGGGAGCAGTTCTTC
TRBJ1-2 | TRBV28 | - | few | CASSTPRGFNYGYTF | TGTGCCAGCAGTACTCCCAGGGGATTCAACTATGGCTACACCTTC
TRBJ2-1 | TRBV24-1 | TRBD2 | many | CATSDPGVAGGVDNEQFF | TGTGCCACCAGTGATCCCGGGGTAGCGGGAGGGGTCGACAATGAGCAGTTCTTC
TRBJ2-7 | TRBV29-1 | TRBD2 | many | CSVETLGREGHDEQYF | TGCAGCGTTGAAACCCTGGGACGGGAGGGCCATGACGAGCAGTACTTC
TRBJ2-7 | TRBV4-3 | TRBD2 | many | CASSQDPFTSGRVLEQYF | TGCGCCAGCAGCCAAGACCCATTCACTAGCGGGAGGGTCCTGGAGCAGTACTTC
TRBJ2-7 | TRBV5-1 | TRBD2 | - | CASSLAAGAYEQYF | TGCGCCAGCAGCTTGGCGGCGGGAGCCTACGAGCAGTACTTC
TRBJ2-3 | TRBV7-7 | TRBD2 | - | CASSHSGKSTDTQYF | TGTGCTAGCAGCCATAGCGGGAAAAGCACAGATACGCAGTATTTT
TRBJ2-2 | TRBV9 | TRBD2 | few | CASSVAGTSGEEAGELFF | TGTGCCAGCAGCGTAGCCGGGACTAGCGGCGAGGAGGCCGGGGAGCTGTTTTTT
TRBJ2-2 | TRBV12-5 | - | few | CASGLVTQGWNTGELFF | TGTGCTAGTGGTTTGGTAACGCAGGGTTGGAACACCGGGGAGCTGTTTTTT
TRBJ1-2 | TRBV11-2 | - | - | CASSLARGVDGYTF | TGTGCCAGCAGCTTAGCACGTGGGGTAGATGGCTACACCTTC
TRBJ1-5 | TRBV28 | TRBD1 | few | CASSLTPGGPNRFQPQHF | TGTGCCAGCAGTTTGACGCCAGGGGGCCCAAATAGATTTCAGCCCCAGCATTTT
TRBJ2-7 | TRBV9 | TRBD2 | few | CASSVELAGGIGEQYF | TGTGCCAGCAGCGTAGAACTAGCGGGAGGAATTGGCGAGCAGTACTTC
TRBJ2-5 | TRBV18 | - | few | CASSPTSGFETQYF | TGTGCCAGCTCCCCCACCTCCGGTTTTGAGACCCAGTACTTC
TRBJ2-6 | TRBV30 | - | few | CAWSVQLTGANVLTF | TGTGCCTGGAGTGTACAACTCACTGGGGCCAACGTCCTGACTTTC
TRBJ2-5 | TRBV11-1 | - | - | CASSLGVAGQGRSQYF | TGTGCCAGCAGCTTAGGGGTAGCGGGACAGGGTCGTTCCCAGTACTTC
TRBJ1-5 | TRBV19 | - | few | CASGAKPQHF | TGTGCCAGTGGGGCGAAGCCCCAGCATTTT
TRBJ2-5 | TRBV7-9 | - | - | CASRDIFETQYF | TGTGCCAGCAGGGATATTTTTGAGACCCAGTACTTC
TRBJ2-7 | TRBV5-1 | TRBD2 | few | CASSLFDRPRTSGRVTYEQYF | TGCGCCAGCAGCTTGTTCGACAGACCGCGGACTAGCGGGAGGGTAACCTACGAGCAGTACTTC
TRBJ2-5 | TRBV2 | TRBD2 | many | CASTLAGVGETQYF | TGTGCCAGCACCCTAGCGGGAGTTGGAGAGACCCAGTACTTC
TRBJ1-4 | TRBV28 | TRBD1 | few | CASSGSPGQGFAEKLFF | TGTGCCAGCAGCGGAAGCCCGGGACAGGGGTTTGCTGAAAAACTGTTTTTT
TRBJ2-7 | TRBV7-2 | TRBD1 | many | CASRLGTANYEQYF | TGTGCCAGCAGATTAGGGACAGCGAACTACGAGCAGTACTTC
TRBJ2-3 | TRBV29-1 | - | few | CSVERAGSMTDTQYF | TGCAGCGTTGAAAGGGCAGGGTCTATGACAGATACGCAGTATTTT
TRBJ2-1 | TRBV27 | - | many | CASSTLALNEQFF | TGTGCCAGCAGTACGCTAGCGCTCAATGAGCAGTTCTTC
TRBJ1-1 | TRBV28 | - | few | CASSLSSTVNTEAFF | TGTGCCAGCAGTTTATCCTCGACAGTGAACACTGAAGCTTTCTTT
TRBJ1-5 | TRBV12-3/TRBV12-4 | - | few | CASSLGGWYQPQHF | TGTGCCAGCAGTCTCGGGGGGTGGTATCAGCCCCAGCATTTT
TRBJ1-2 | TRBV20-1 | - | - | CSARTGNYGYTF | TGCAGTGCGCGAACAGGGAACTATGGCTACACCTTC